Described below is a single TCR beta chain sequence and its context. This sample stems from a study of OX40 agonist ivuxolimab in advanced cancers. The length of the CDR3 is 14 residues. Per germline, CDR1 SGHNT and CDR2 YYREEE (reference sequence). V lost 4 bases, J lost 5 bases, and 15 bases lay in between. The protocol was immunoSEQ multiplex PCR, while the TCRdb copy is restricted to in-frame clones and leaves out a portion. The sample has some 86,000 clones; around 88% are singletons. The sample here was CD4+ or CD8+ T cells sorted from blood, taken in a trial of the OX40 agonist ivuxolimab. The sequence was collected from an adult with an advanced solid tumor such as melanoma, head and neck, liver or kidney cancer. The gene calls are TRBV5-4 and TRBJ2-5; either TRBD1 or TRBD2 may supply D (6 bases each). DNA of the CDR3: TGTGCCAGCAGCCCCCGGGGGCTAGGGGAGACCCAGTACTTC. The encoded protein is CASSPRGLGETQYF.